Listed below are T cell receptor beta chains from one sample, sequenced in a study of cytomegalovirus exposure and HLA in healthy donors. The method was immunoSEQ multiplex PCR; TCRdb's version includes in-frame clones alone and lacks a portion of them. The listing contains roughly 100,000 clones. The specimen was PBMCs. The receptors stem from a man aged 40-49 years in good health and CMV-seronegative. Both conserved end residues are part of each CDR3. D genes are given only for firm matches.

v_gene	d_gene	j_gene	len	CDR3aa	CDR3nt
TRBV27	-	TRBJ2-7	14	CASSLYTRPYEQYF	TGTGCCAGCAGTTTATATACGCGTCCCTACGAGCAGTACTTC
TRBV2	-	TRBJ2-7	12	CASSVLSYEQYF	TGTGCCAGCAGTGTCCTGTCCTACGAGCAGTACTTC
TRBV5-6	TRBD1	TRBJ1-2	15	CASSFSGTGDYGYTF	TGTGCCAGCAGCTTCTCCGGGACAGGGGACTATGGCTACACCTTC
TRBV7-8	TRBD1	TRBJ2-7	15	CASSLVGTGEYEQYF	TGTGCCAGCAGCTTAGTAGGGACAGGGGAATACGAGCAGTACTTC
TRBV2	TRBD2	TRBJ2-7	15	CASSEVGLAGYEQYF	TGTGCCAGCAGTGAGGTGGGACTAGCGGGCTACGAGCAGTACTTC
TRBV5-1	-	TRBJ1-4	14	CASSLIGGGEKLFF	TGCGCCAGCAGCTTGATCGGGGGGGGTGAAAAACTGTTTTTT
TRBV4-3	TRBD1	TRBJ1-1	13	CASSQDWDRGAFF	TGCGCCAGCAGCCAAGATTGGGACAGAGGAGCTTTCTTT
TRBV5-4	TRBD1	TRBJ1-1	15	CASSYAGGRNTEAFF	TGTGCCAGCAGCTACGCAGGGGGAAGGAACACTGAAGCTTTCTTT
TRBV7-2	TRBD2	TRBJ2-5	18	CASSLGPRGGVNQETQYF	TGTGCCAGCAGCTTAGGCCCGCGGGGGGGGGTGAACCAAGAGACCCAGTACTTC
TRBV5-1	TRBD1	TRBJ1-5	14	CASSVGTGNQPQHF	TGCGCCAGCAGCGTCGGGACAGGCAATCAGCCCCAGCATTTT
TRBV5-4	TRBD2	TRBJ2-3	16	CASSPGASGGADTQYF	TGTGCCAGCAGCCCAGGAGCTAGCGGGGGGGCGGATACGCAGTATTTT
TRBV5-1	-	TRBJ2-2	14	CASSFGERTGELFF	TGCGCCAGCAGCTTTGGCGAGCGCACCGGGGAGCTGTTTTTT
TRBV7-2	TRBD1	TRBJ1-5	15	CASSPGGQGHQPQHF	TGTGCCAGCAGCCCCGGTGGACAGGGCCATCAGCCCCAGCATTTT
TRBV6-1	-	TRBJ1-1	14	CASREDRRGTEAFF	TGTGCCAGCAGGGAGGACAGAAGGGGCACTGAAGCTTTCTTT
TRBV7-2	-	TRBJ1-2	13	CASSTTARGGYTF	TGTGCCAGCAGTACAACCGCCCGGGGTGGCTACACCTTC
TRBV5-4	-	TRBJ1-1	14	CASSLAQGGTEAFF	TGTGCCAGCAGCTTGGCACAGGGTGGCACTGAAGCTTTCTTT
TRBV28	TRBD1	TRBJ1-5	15	CASSSPGTGNQPQHF	TGTGCCAGCAGTTCACCCGGGACAGGCAATCAGCCCCAGCATTTT
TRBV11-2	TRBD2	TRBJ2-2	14	CASGPQRGMGELFF	TGTGCCTCCGGCCCCCAGCGGGGGATGGGGGAGCTGTTTTTT
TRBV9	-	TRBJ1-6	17	CASSGSWGGTTVAPLHF	TGTGCCAGCAGCGGTAGCTGGGGGGGAACGACTGTAGCACCCCTCCACTTT
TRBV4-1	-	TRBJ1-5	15	CASSDSPGSNQPQHF	TGCGCCAGCAGCGACTCCCCTGGTAGCAATCAGCCCCAGCATTTT
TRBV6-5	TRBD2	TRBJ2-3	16	CASSYSSGGTTDTQYF	TGTGCCAGCAGTTACTCCAGCGGGGGGACCACAGATACGCAGTATTTT
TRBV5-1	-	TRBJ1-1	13	CASSSQGNTEAFF	TGCGCCAGCAGCTCACAGGGGAACACTGAAGCTTTCTTT
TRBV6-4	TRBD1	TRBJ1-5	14	CASSYGQANQPQHF	TGTGCCAGCAGTTATGGACAGGCTAATCAGCCCCAGCATTTT
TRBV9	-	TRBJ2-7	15	CASSVGGGTSYEQYF	TGTGCCAGCAGCGTAGGTGGCGGGACCTCCTACGAGCAGTACTTC
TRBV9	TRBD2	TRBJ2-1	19	CASSAGEASGGAGYNEQFF	TGTGCCAGCAGCGCCGGGGAGGCTAGCGGGGGGGCCGGGTACAATGAGCAGTTCTTC
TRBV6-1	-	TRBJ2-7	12	CASSDVSGEQYF	TGTGCCAGCAGTGACGTGTCGGGTGAGCAGTACTTC
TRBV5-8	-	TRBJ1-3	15	CASSQMTRGGNTIYF	TGTGCCAGCAGCCAAATGACACGGGGGGGAAACACCATATATTTT
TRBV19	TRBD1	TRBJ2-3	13	CASSQRTGDTQYF	TGTGCCAGTAGTCAACGGACAGGGGATACGCAGTATTTT
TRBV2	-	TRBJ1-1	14	CASRRQSGNTEAFF	TGTGCCAGCAGACGACAGTCGGGGAACACTGAAGCTTTCTTT
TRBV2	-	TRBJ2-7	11	CASRELYEQYF	TGTGCCAGTCGGGAACTATACGAGCAGTACTTC
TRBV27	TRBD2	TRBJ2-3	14	CASSFGLVWDTQYF	TGTGCCAGCAGTTTTGGACTAGTATGGGATACGCAGTATTTT
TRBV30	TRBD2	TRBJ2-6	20	CAWSVHILAGAHSGANVLTF	TGTGCCTGGAGTGTACACATTCTAGCGGGGGCTCACTCTGGGGCCAACGTCCTGACTTTC
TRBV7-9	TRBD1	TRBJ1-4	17	CASSLSTGGFVYEKLFF	TGTGCCAGCAGCTTATCTACAGGGGGTTTTGTATATGAAAAACTGTTTTTT
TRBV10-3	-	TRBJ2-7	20	CAISESSWPTGQRETVEQYF	TGTGCCATCAGCGAATCCTCCTGGCCGACAGGGCAGCGGGAGACGGTCGAGCAGTACTTC
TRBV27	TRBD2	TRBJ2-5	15	CASSLAPSGQETQYF	TGTGCCAGCAGTTTAGCCCCTAGCGGACAAGAGACCCAGTACTTC
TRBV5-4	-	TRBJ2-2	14	CASSGTRSTGELFF	TGTGCCAGCAGCGGTACTAGATCCACCGGGGAGCTGTTTTTT
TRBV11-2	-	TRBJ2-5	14	CASSLLRGQETQYF	TGTGCCAGCAGCTTATTGCGAGGCCAAGAGACCCAGTACTTC
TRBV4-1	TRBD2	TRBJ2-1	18	CASSQGLAGGGPYNEQFF	TGCGCCAGCAGCCAAGGGCTAGCGGGGGGAGGTCCCTACAATGAGCAGTTCTTC
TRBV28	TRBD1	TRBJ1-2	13	CASSSNRGYGYTF	TGTGCCAGCAGTTCAAACAGGGGCTATGGCTACACCTTC
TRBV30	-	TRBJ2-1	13	CAWSVRLDNEQFF	TGTGCCTGGAGTGTGCGCCTGGACAATGAGCAGTTCTTC
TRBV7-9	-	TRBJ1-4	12	CASSRGGEKLFF	TGTGCCAGCAGCCGGGGGGGTGAAAAACTGTTTTTT
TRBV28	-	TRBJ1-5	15	CASTVPGGFNQPQHF	TGTGCCAGCACCGTCCCGGGGGGCTTCAATCAGCCCCAGCATTTT
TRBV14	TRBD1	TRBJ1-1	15	CASSPRQGSNTEAFF	TGTGCCAGCAGCCCACGACAGGGTTCGAACACTGAAGCTTTCTTT
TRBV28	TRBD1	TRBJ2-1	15	CASRVTGTGYNEQFF	TGTGCCAGCAGAGTCACCGGGACAGGATACAATGAGCAGTTCTTC
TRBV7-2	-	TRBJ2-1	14	CASSLGRLDDEQFF	TGTGCCAGCAGCCTAGGCAGGTTAGACGACGAGCAGTTCTTC
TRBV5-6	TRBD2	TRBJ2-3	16	CASSWGLAGGGDTQYF	TGTGCCAGCAGCTGGGGACTAGCGGGAGGGGGAGATACGCAGTATTTT
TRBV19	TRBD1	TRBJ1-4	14	CASSMGQLNEKLFF	TGTGCCAGTAGTATGGGACAGCTTAATGAAAAACTGTTTTTT
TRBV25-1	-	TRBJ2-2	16	CASSNPTESNTGELFF	TGTGCCAGCAGTAACCCGACTGAGTCGAACACCGGGGAGCTGTTTTTT